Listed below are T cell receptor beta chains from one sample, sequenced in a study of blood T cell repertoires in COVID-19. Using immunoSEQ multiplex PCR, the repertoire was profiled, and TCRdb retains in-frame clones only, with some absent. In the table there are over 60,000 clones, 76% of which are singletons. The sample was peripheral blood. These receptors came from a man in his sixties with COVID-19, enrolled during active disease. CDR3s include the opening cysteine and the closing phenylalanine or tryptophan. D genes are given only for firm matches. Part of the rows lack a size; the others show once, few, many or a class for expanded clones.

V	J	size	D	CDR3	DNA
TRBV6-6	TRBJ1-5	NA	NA	CASSPDPGVQPQHF	TGTGCCAGCAGCCCAGATCCAGGGGTCCAGCCCCAGCATTTT
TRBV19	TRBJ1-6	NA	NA	CASSIEAVNSPLHF	TGTGCCAGTAGTATAGAGGCAGTTAATTCACCCCTCCACTTT
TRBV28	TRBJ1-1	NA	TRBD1	CASTPGDRGGEAFF	TGTGCCAGCACCCCCGGGGACAGGGGGGGGGAAGCTTTCTTT
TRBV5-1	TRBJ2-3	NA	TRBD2	CASSLDRTSATDTQYF	TGCGCCAGCAGCTTGGATCGGACTAGCGCCACAGATACGCAGTATTTT
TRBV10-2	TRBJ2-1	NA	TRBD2	CASSEPKTSFGDEQFF	TGCGCCAGCAGTGAGCCGAAGACTAGCTTTGGCGATGAGCAGTTCTTC
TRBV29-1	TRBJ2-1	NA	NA	CSGERAGSYNEQFF	TGCAGCGGCGAGCGGGCCGGGTCCTACAATGAGCAGTTCTTC
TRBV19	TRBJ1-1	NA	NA	CASTIGRQMNTEAFF	TGTGCCAGTACGATTGGCAGACAGATGAACACTGAAGCTTTCTTT
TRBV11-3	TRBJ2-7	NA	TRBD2	CASSLEKDGGAGTYEQYF	TGTGCCAGCAGCTTAGAAAAGGACGGGGGAGCGGGGACCTACGAGCAGTACTTC
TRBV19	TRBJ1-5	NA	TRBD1	CASSIREQGGQPQHF	TGTGCCAGTAGTATTAGGGAACAGGGGGGACAGCCCCAGCATTTT
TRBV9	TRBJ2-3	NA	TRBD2	CASSSGGRGDTDTQYF	TGTGCCAGCAGCTCCGGTGGGCGGGGGGACACAGATACGCAGTATTTT
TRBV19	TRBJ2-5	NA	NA	CASSIGGVETQYF	TGTGCCAGTAGTATCGGGGGAGTGGAGACCCAGTACTTC
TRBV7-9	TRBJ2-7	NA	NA	CASSLAGSGYEQYF	TGTGCCAGCAGCTTAGCAGGGAGTGGGTACGAGCAGTACTTC
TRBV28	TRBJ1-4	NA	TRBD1	CASSRTGTASEKLFF	TGTGCCAGCAGTCGGACCGGGACAGCCAGTGAAAAACTGTTTTTT
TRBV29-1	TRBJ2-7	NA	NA	CSVEAQGQYYEQYF	TGCAGCGTTGAGGCCCAGGGTCAATACTACGAGCAGTACTTC
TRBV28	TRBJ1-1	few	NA	CASSSPPGNTEAFF	TGTGCCAGCAGTTCCCCCCCGGGGAACACTGAAGCTTTCTTT
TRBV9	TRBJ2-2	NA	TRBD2	CASSERRSLAGGPNTGELFF	TGTGCCAGCAGCGAGAGGAGGAGCCTAGCGGGGGGCCCGAACACCGGGGAGCTGTTTTTT
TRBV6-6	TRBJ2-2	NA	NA	CASSYDREAGELFF	TGTGCCAGCAGTTACGACAGGGAGGCCGGGGAGCTGTTTTTT
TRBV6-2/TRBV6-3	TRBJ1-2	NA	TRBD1	CASSPQGVSGYTF	TGTGCCAGCAGCCCACAGGGGGTTAGTGGCTACACCTTC
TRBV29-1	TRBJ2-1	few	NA	CSVLPYQTEGSHNEQFF	TGCAGCGTGCTCCCCTACCAGACGGAGGGGTCACACAATGAGCAGTTCTTC
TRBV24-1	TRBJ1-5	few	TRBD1	CATSGQGADQPQHF	TGTGCCACCAGTGGACAGGGAGCTGATCAGCCCCAGCATTTT
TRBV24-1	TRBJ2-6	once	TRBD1	CATSDQGALGSGANVLTF	TGTGCCACCAGTGATCAGGGGGCACTAGGTTCCGGGGCCAACGTCCTGACTTTC
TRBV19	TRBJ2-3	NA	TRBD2	CASSFRLAGSLDTQYF	TGTGCCAGTAGTTTTCGACTAGCGGGGAGTTTGGATACGCAGTATTTT
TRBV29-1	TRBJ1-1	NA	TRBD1	CSVEGTGALNTEAFF	TGCAGCGTTGAAGGGACAGGGGCTCTGAACACTGAAGCTTTCTTT
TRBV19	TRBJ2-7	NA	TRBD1	CASRGTGNQYEQYF	TGTGCCAGTAGAGGGACAGGCAACCAATACGAGCAGTACTTC
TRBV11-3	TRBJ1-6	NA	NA	CASSLTGIFSPLHF	TGTGCCAGCAGCCTAACAGGAATCTTTTCACCCCTCCACTTT
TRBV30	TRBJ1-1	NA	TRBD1	CAWSPRGRHTEAFF	TGTGCCTGGAGTCCCAGGGGGCGCCACACTGAAGCTTTCTTT
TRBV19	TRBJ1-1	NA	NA	CASSTGRSEAFF	TGTGCCAGTAGTACGGGGAGATCTGAAGCTTTCTTT
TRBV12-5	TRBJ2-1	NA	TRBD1	CASGRDSPQQFF	TGTGCTAGTGGTCGGGACAGTCCCCAGCAGTTCTTC
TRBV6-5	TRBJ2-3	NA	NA	CASSYSWGVSTDTQYF	TGTGCCAGCAGTTACTCATGGGGGGTTAGCACAGATACGCAGTATTTT